Each of the 14 T cell receptor beta chains below was sequenced from the same sample in a study of blood T cell repertoires in COVID-19. TCRdb's table, derived via immunoSEQ multiplex PCR, lists solely in-frame clones and lacks some. The sample lists 450,000 to 500,000 clones, about 85% occurring once. The sequenced sample was PBMCs or T cells enriched from blood (not recorded which). The receptors stem from a woman aged 60-75 years who had recovered from COVID-19.

The chain has TRBV2 and TRBJ2-2, with 7 bases fitting TRBD1. V shed 4 bases and J 1 base; nucleotides not matched to a gene: 3. In germline, CDR1 is SNHLY, CDR2 FYNNEI. The CDR3 is 15 residues long. This chain's CDR3 is CASSGRTGNTGELFF. CDR3 DNA sequence: TGTGCCAGCAGTGGGAGGACAGGGAACACCGGGGAGCTGTTTTTT.

The chain has TRBV2 and TRBJ2-2; possibly TRBD2 for D (6 bases). The CDR3 extends over 15 amino acids. The germline V gene has CDR1 SNHLY and CDR2 FYNNEI. V shed 4 bases and J shed 6 bases, with 15 bases lying between them. CDR3 sequence reads: CASSGVGGEAGELFF. In DNA form, the CDR3 reads TGTGCCAGCAGTGGTGTGGGCGGGGAGGCCGGGGAGCTGTTTTTT.

This clone was recorded once. The chain uses TRBV5-8 and TRBJ2-7; the D gene is possibly TRBD2 (5 bases). Trimming cost V 4 bases and J 2 bases, with 10 bases left between them. Germline CDR1 SGHTS, CDR2 YDEGEE. The CDR3 sequence is 13 residues long. The CDR3 spells CASSPWETYEQYV. The CDR3 DNA reads TGTGCCAGCAGCCCTTGGGAGACCTACGAGCAGTACGTC.

The chain carries TRBV2 and TRBJ1-5, with a weak D call TRBD1 (6 bases). The V and J ends lost 7 bases and 0 bases respectively, with 16 bases between them. Germline CDR1 reads SNHLY; CDR2 reads FYNNEI. This CDR3 has 16 residues. The CDR3 coding sequence is TGTGCCAGCACGCGGACAGAGACCCCTAGCAATCAGCCCCAGCATTTT. It yields the protein CASTRTETPSNQPQHF.

The chain has TRBV25-1 and TRBJ2-1, with TRBD1 matching 9 bases. CDR1 and CDR2 from the germline V gene are MGHDK and SYGVNS. The CDR3 is made up of 17 amino acids. V dropped 0 bases and J dropped 3; count of bases not matched to a gene: 6. Here the CDR3 DNA reads TGTGCCAGCAGTGAATATACAGGGGGCCGAAACTACAATGAGCAGTTCTTC. It is translated as CASSEYTGGRNYNEQFF.

The J gene is TRBJ1-1, the V gene TRBV2, with D tentatively TRBD1 (6 bases). V was cut by 2 bases and J by 3 bases, with 10 bases left in between. From germline, CDR1 is SNHLY and CDR2 FYNNEI. This CDR3 has 14 residues. The CDR3 sequence is CASSEKRGYTEAFF. The CDR3 DNA reads as TGTGCCAGCAGTGAAAAAAGGGGGTACACTGAAGCTTTCTTT. The full variable domain, rest sourced from reference TRBV2 and TRBJ1-1, is EPEVTQTPSHQVTQMGQEVILRCVPISNHLYFYWYRQILGQKVEFLVSFYNNEISEKSEIFDDQFSVERPDGSNFTLKIRSTKLEDSAMYFCASSEKRGYTEAFFGQGTRLTVV.

The chain links TRBV7-2 to TRBJ2-3; TRBD2 agrees at 9 bases. With V trimmed by 2 bases and J by 5 bases, 5 bases remained unmatched. Germline V gene sequence: CDR1 SGHTA, CDR2 FQGNSA. The CDR3 consists of 15 residues. CDR3 protein: CASSLSSGDGDTQYF. The CDR3 DNA sequence: TGTGCCAGCAGCTTATCTAGCGGGGACGGAGATACGCAGTATTTT.

The gene calls are TRBV3-1 (or the pseudogene TRBV3-2) and TRBJ1-2; D is undetermined. The CDR3 consists of 14 residues. Germline CDR1 LGHDT, CDR2 YNNKEL (reference sequence). With 4 bases removed from V and 1 base from J, the gap between germline ends came to 10 bases. CDR3 amino acids: CASSLRGGNYGYTF. CDR3 coding DNA: TGTGCCAGCAGCCTCCGGGGAGGTAACTATGGCTACACCTTC.

Comments on this clone: Sequence at one end of the junction differs from germline and may be a read error. V gene TRBV2 combines with J gene TRBJ2-1, with 16 bases that match TRBD2. In germline, CDR1 is SNHLY, CDR2 FYNNEI. The CDR3 consists of 17 residues. This CDR3 is CASSKAGTSGGANEQFF. The CDR3, as DNA: TGTGCCAGCAGTAAAGCCGGGACTAGCGGGGGGGCCAATGAGCAGTTCTTC.

This clone occurred once. CDR3 nucleotides: TGTGCCAGCACCCAGGACAGGGGGCTCCATGAGCAGTTCTTC. It translates to CASTQDRGLHEQFF. The chain employs TRBV21-1 and TRBJ2-1; TRBD1, the table's D call, was not compared with the DNA. TRBV21-1 is a pseudogene locus. The CDR3 totals 14 residues.

The V and J genes are TRBV9 and TRBJ1-2; 10 positions agree with TRBD1. Germline CDR1 and CDR2: SGDLS and YYNGEE. CDR3 length equals 15 residues. J lost 8 bases, V lost 2 bases, and 9 bases had no gene match. CDR3 DNA sequence: TGTGCCAGCAGCGTGGGAACCGGGACAGGGGAAGGCTACACCTTC. Translated, it gives CASSVGTGTGEGYTF.

This clone came up once. The rearrangement joins TRBV4-1 to TRBJ2-3, with D possibly TRBD2 on 6 matching bases. Trimming took off 3 bases at V and 0 bases at J, with 13 bases between the two ends. This CDR3 has 16 amino acids. Germline V gene lookup returns CDR1 MGHRA and CDR2 YSYEKL. CDR3 loop: CASSQAGSSSTDTQYF. Written as DNA, the CDR3 is TGCGCCAGCAGCCAGGCCGGGAGCTCTAGCACAGATACGCAGTATTTT.

The chain joins TRBV12-5 to TRBJ2-1; perhaps TRBD2 as D (6 bases). The CDR3 has 17 residues. With 0 bases removed from V and 4 bases from J, the gap between germline ends came to 16 bases. From germline, CDR1 is LGHNT and CDR2 FRNRAP. Written as DNA, the CDR3 is TGTGCTAGTGGTTTGGTAACAGGCCAGCGGGTATACAATGAGCAGTTCTTC. Translation: CASGLVTGQRVYNEQFF. Variable domain in full (rest from reference TRBV12-5 and TRBJ2-1): DARVTQTPRHKVTEMGQEVTMRCQPILGHNTVFWYRQTMMQGLELLAYFRNRAPLDDSGMPKDRFSAEMPDATLATLKIQPSEPRDSAVYFCASGLVTGQRVYNEQFFGPGTRLTVL.

J is TRBJ1-6 and V is TRBV2, with 7 bases lining up with TRBD1. In germline, CDR1 is SNHLY, CDR2 FYNNEI. With V trimmed by 6 bases and J by 7 bases, 6 bases remained unmatched. The CDR3 extends over 14 amino acids. The DNA of the CDR3 is TGTGCCAGCAGATCCGGGACAGAGAATTCACCCCTCCACTTT. Translation: CASRSGTENSPLHF.